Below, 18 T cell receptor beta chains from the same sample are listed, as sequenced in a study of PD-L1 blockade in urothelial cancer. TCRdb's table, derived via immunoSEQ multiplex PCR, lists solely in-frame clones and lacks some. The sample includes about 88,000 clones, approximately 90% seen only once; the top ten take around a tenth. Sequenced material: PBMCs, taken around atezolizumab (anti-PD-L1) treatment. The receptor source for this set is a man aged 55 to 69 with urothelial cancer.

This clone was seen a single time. The CDR3 spells CASSPTSSVVEQYF. DNA for the CDR3: TGTGCCAGCAGCCCCACTAGCTCAGTTGTCGAGCAGTACTTC. The chain recombines TRBV28 with TRBJ2-7, with D possibly being TRBD2 (6 bases). V dropped 6 bases and J dropped 6 bases, with 18 bases sitting between them. The CDR3 loop spans 14 amino acids. In germline, CDR1 is MDHEN, CDR2 SYDVKM.

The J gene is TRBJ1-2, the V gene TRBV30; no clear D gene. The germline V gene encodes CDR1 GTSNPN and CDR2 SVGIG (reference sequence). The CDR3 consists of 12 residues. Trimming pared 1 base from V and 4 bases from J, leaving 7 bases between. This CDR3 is CAWSEQLYGYTF. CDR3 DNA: TGTGCCTGGAGTGAACAGCTCTATGGCTACACCTTC.

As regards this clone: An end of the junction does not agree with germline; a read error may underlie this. The CDR3 loop is CASSQDRESFEQYF. The CDR3 DNA sequence: TGTGCCAGCAGCCAAGATCGAGAATCCTTCGAGCAGTACTTC. This sequence joins TRBV4-2 and TRBJ2-7; D is uncertain. The V gene's germline CDR1 is LGHNA and CDR2 YNFKEQ. There are 14 residues in the CDR3.

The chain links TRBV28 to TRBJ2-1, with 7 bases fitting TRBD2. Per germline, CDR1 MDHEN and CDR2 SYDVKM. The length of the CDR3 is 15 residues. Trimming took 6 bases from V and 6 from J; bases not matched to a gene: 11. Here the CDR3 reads CASRHRAGTINEQFF. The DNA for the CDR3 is TGTGCCAGCAGGCATCGGGCCGGGACTATCAATGAGCAGTTCTTC.

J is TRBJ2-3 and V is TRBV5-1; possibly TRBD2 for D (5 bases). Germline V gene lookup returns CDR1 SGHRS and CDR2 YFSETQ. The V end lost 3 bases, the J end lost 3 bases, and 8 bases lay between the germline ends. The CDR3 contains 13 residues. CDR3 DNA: TGCGCCAGCAGCTCCACGGGAACAGATACGCAGTATTTT. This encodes CASSSTGTDTQYF. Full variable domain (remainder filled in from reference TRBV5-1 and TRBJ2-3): KAGVTQTPRYLIKTRGQQVTLSCSPISGHRSVSWYQQTPGQGLQFLFEYFSETQRNKGNFPGRFSGRQFSNSRSEMNVSTLELGDSALYLCASSSTGTDTQYFGPGTRLTVL.

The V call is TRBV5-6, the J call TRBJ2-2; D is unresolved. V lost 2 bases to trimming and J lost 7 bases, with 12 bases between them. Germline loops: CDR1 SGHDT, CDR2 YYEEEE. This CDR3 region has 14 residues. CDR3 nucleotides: TGTGCCAGCAGCTTAGTCCAAGGCGGCGGGGAGCTGTTTTTT. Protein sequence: CASSLVQGGGELFF.

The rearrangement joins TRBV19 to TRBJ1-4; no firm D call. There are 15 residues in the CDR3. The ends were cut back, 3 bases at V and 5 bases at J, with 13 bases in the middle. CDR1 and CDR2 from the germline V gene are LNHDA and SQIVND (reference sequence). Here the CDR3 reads CASSMAPAGNEKLFF. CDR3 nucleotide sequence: TGTGCCAGTAGTATGGCGCCAGCGGGAAATGAAAAACTGTTTTTT.

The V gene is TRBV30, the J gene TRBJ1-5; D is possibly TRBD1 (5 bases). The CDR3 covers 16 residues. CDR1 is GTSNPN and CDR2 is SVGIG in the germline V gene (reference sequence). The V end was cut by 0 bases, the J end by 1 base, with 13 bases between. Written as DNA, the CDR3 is TGTGCCTGGAGTGTACAACCCAGGGTAAGCAATCAGCCCCAGCATTTT. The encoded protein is CAWSVQPRVSNQPQHF.

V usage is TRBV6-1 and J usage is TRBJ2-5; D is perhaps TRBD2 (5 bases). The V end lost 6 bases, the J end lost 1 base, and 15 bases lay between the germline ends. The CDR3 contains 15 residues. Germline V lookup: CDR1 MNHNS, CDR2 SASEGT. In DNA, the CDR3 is TGTGCCAGCAGGCCCGACTACGGCAGCCAAGAGACCCAGTACTTC. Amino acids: CASRPDYGSQETQYF.

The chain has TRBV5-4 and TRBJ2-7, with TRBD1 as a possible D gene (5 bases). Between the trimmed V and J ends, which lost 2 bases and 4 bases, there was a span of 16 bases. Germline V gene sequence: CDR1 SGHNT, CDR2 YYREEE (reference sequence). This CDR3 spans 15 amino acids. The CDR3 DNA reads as TGTGCCAGCAGCTTACGGACATCGGGCGGATACGAGCAGTACTTC. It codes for CASSLRTSGGYEQYF. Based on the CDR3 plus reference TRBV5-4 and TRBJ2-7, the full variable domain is ETGVTQSPTHLIKTRGQQVTLRCSSQSGHNTVSWYQQALGQGPQFIFQYYREEENGRGNFPPRFSGLQFPNYSSELNVNALELDDSALYLCASSLRTSGGYEQYFGPGTRLTVT.

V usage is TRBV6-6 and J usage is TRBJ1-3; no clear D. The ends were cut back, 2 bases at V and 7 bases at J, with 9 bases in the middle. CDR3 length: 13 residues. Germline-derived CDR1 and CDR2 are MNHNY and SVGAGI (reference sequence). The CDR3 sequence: CASSYPGGNTIYF. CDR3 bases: TGTGCCAGCAGTTACCCGGGTGGTAACACCATATATTTT.

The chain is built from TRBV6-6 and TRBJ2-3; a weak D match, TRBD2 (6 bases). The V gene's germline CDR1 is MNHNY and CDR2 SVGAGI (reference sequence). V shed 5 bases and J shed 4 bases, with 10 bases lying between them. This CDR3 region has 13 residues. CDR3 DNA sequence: TGTGCCAGCAGTCAACCGGGGGCAGATACGCAGTATTTT. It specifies CASSQPGADTQYF.

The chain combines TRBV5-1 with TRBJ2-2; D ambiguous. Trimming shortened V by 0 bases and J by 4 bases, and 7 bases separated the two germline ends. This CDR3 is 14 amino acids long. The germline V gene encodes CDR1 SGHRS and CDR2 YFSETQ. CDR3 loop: CASSLDTSTGELFF. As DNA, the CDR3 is TGCGCCAGCAGCTTGGATACAAGCACCGGGGAGCTGTTTTTT.

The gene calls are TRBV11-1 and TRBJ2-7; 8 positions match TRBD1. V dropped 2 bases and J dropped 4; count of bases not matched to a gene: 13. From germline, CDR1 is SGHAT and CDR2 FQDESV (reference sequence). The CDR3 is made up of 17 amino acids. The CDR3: CASSLISGGQGSYEQYF. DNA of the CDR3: TGTGCCAGCAGCTTAATTTCGGGTGGACAGGGTTCTTACGAGCAGTACTTC.

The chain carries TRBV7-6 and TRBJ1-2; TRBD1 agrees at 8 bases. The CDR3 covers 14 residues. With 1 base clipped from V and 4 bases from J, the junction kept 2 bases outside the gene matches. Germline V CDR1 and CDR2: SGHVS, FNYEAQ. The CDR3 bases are TGTGCCAGCAGCTTAGACGACAGGGGCTATGGCTACACCTTC. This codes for CASSLDDRGYGYTF.

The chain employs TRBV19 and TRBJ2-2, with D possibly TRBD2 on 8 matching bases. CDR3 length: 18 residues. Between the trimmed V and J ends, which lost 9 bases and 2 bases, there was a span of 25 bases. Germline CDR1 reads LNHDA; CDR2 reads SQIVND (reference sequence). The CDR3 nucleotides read TGTGCCAGCCACAGGGGACTAGTAGGTTTACTTAACACCGGGGAGCTGTTTTTT. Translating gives CASHRGLVGLLNTGELFF.

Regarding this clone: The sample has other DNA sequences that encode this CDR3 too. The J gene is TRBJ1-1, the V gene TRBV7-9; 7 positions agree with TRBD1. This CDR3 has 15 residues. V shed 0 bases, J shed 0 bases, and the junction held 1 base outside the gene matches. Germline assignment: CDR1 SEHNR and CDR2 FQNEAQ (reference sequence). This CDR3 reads CASSLAGGMNTEAFF. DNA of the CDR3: TGTGCCAGCAGCTTAGCAGGGGGCATGAACACTGAAGCTTTCTTT. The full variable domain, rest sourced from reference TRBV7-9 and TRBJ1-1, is DTGVSQNPRHKITKRGQNVTFRCDPISEHNRLYWYRQTLGQGPEFLTYFQNEAQLEKSRLLSDRFSAERPKGSFSTLEIQRTEQGDSAMYLCASSLAGGMNTEAFFGQGTRLTVV.

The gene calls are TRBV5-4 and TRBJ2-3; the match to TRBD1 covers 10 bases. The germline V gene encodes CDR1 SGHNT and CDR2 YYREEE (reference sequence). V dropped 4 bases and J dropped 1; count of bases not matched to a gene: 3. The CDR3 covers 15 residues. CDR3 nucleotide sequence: TGTGCCAGCAGCACCGGACAGGGGGGCACAGATACGCAGTATTTT. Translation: CASSTGQGGTDTQYF.